This T cell receptor beta chain was found in a study of control samples from healthy donors and cancer patients. Measured with immunoSEQ multiplex PCR; TCRdb has only the in-frame clones, and not every one. The sample's table shows roughly 190,000 clones. Worth noting for this clone: Sequence at one end of the junction differs from germline and may be a read error.

The V gene's germline CDR1 is DFQATT and CDR2 SNEGSKA (reference sequence). The CDR3 contains 12 residues. This TCR derives from a woman under 40 in good health. The sequenced sample consisted of blood. The rearrangement links TRBV20-1 to TRBJ2-1; D unresolved. The CDR3 DNA reads TGCAGTGCTAGTAGCTCCCACAATGAGCAGTTCTTC. It yields the protein CSASSSHNEQFF.